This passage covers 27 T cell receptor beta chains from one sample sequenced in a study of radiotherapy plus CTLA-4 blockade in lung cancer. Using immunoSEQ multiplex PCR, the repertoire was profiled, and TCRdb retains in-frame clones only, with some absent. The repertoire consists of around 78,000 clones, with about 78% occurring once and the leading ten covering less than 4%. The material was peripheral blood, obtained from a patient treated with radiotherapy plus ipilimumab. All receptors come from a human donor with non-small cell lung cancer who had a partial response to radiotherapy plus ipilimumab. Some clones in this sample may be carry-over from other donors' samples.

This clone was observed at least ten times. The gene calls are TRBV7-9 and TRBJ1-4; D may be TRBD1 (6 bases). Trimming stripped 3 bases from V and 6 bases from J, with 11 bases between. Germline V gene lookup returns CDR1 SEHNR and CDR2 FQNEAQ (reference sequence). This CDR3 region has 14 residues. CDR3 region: CASSFYRADEKLFF. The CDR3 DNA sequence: TGTGCCAGCAGCTTTTACAGGGCGGATGAAAAACTGTTTTTT.

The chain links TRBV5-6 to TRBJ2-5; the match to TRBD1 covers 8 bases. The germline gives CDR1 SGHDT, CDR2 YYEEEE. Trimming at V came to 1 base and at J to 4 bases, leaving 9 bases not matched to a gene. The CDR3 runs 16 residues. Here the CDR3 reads CASSLNGAGGIETQYF. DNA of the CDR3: TGTGCCAGCAGCTTGAACGGAGCAGGGGGCATAGAGACCCAGTACTTC.

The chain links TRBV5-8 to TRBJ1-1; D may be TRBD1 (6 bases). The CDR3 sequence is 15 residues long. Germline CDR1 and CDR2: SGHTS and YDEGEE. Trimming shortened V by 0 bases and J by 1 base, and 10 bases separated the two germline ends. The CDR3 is CASSLVRGGNTEAFF. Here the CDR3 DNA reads TGTGCCAGCAGCTTGGTCAGGGGCGGGAACACTGAAGCTTTCTTT. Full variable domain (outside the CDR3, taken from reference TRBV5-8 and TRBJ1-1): EAGVTQSPTHLIKTRGQQATLRCSPISGHTSVYWYQQALGLGLQFLLWYDEGEERNRGNFPPRFSGRQFPNYSSELNVNALELEDSALYLCASSLVRGGNTEAFFGQGTRLTVV.

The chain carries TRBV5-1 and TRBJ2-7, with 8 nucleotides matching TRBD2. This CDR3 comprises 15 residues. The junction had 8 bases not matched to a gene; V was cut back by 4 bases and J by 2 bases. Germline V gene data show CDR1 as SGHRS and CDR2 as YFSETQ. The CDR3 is CASSILAGLTYEQYF. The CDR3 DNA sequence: TGCGCCAGCAGCATCCTAGCGGGCCTTACCTACGAGCAGTACTTC. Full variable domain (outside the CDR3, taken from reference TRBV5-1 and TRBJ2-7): KAGVTQTPRYLIKTRGQQVTLSCSPISGHRSVSWYQQTPGQGLQFLFEYFSETQRNKGNFPGRFSGRQFSNSRSEMNVSTLELGDSALYLCASSILAGLTYEQYFGPGTRLTVT.

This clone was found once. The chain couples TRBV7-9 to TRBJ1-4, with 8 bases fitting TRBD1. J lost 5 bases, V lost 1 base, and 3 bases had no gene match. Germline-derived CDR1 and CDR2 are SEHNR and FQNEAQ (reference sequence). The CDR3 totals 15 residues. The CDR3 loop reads CASSLGTGRNEKLFF. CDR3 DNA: TGTGCCAGCAGCTTAGGGACAGGGAGGAATGAAAAACTGTTTTTT. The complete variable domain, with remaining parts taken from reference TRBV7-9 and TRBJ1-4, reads DTGVSQNPRHKITKRGQNVTFRCDPISEHNRLYWYRQTLGQGPEFLTYFQNEAQLEKSRLLSDRFSAERPKGSFSTLEIQRTEQGDSAMYLCASSLGTGRNEKLFFGSGTQLSVL.

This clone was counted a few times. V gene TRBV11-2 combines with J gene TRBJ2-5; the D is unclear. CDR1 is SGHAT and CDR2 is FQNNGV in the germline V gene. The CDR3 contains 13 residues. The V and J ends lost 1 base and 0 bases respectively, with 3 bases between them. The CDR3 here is CASSLGHQETQYF. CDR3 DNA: TGTGCCAGCAGCTTAGGGCACCAAGAGACCCAGTACTTC.

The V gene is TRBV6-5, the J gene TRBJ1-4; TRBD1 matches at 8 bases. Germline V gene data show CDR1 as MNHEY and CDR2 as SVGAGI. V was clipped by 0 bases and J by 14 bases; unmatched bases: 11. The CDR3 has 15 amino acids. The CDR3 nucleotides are TGTGCCAGCAGTTACTCGACCGGTGGGACAGGCGTGCTGTTTTTT. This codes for CASSYSTGGTGVLFF.

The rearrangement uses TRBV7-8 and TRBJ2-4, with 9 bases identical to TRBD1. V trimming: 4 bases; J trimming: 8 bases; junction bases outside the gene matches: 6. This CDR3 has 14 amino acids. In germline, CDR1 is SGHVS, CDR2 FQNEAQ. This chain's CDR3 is CASSSGQGLDIQYF. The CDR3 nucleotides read TGTGCCAGCAGCTCCGGACAGGGGCTAGACATTCAGTACTTC. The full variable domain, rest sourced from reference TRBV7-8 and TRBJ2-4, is GAGVSQSPRYKVAKRGQDVALRCDPISGHVSLFWYQQALGQGPEFLTYFQNEAQLDKSGLPSDRFFAERPEGSVSTLKIQRTQQEDSAVYLCASSSGQGLDIQYFGAGTRLSVL.

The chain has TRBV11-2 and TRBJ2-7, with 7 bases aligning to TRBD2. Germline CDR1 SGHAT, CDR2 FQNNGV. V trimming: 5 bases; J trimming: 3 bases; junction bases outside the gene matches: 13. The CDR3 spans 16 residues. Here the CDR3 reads CASSPYGLVSRYEQYF. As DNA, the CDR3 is TGTGCCAGCAGCCCTTATGGACTAGTCTCCCGCTACGAGCAGTACTTC.

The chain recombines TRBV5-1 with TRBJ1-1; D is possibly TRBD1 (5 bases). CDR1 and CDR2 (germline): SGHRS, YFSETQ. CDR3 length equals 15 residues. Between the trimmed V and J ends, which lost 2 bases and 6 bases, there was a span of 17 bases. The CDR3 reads CASSFVTLTGAEAFF. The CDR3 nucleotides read TGCGCCAGCAGCTTTGTAACCCTTACGGGGGCTGAAGCTTTCTTT.

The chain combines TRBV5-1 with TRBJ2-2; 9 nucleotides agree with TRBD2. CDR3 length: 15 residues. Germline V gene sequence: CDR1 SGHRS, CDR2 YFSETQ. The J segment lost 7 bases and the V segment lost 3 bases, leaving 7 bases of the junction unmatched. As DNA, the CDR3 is TGCGCCAGCAGCTCCCGGACTAGCGAGGGCGGGGAGCTGTTTTTT. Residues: CASSSRTSEGGELFF.

The CDR3 here is CASSRQQETQYF. The CDR3 region has the DNA TGTGCCAGCAGCAGACAGCAAGAGACCCAGTACTTC. The chain combines TRBV6-6 with TRBJ2-5; a possible D gene is TRBD1 (5 bases). The germline CDR1 and CDR2 sequences are MNHNY and SVGAGI (reference sequence). Trimming stripped 6 bases from V and 2 bases from J, with 7 bases between. The CDR3 is 12 amino acids.

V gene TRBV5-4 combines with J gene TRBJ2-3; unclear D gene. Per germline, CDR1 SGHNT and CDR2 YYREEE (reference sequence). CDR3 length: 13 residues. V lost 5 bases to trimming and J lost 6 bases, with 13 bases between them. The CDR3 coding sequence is TGTGCCAGCAGTTTTATTAGAACCGATACGCAGTATTTT. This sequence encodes CASSFIRTDTQYF.

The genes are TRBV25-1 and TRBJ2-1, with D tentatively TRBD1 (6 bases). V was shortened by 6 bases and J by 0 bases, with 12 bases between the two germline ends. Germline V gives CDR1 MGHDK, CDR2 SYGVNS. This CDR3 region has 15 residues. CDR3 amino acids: CASSATGSSYNEQFF. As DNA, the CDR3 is TGTGCCAGCAGCGCTACAGGGAGCTCCTACAATGAGCAGTTCTTC.

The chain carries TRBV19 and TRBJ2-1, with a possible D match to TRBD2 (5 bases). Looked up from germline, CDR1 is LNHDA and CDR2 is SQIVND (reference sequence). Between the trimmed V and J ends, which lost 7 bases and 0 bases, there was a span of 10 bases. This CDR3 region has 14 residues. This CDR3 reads CASTLAGSYNEQFF. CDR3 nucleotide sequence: TGTGCCAGTACTCTGGCGGGCTCCTACAATGAGCAGTTCTTC.

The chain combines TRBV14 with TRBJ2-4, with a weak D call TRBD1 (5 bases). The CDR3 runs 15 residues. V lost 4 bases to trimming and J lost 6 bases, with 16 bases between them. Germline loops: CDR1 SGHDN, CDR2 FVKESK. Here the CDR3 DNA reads TGTGCCAGCAGCCGGCCCCAGGGTGGCAGAAACATTCAGTACTTC. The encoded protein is CASSRPQGGRNIQYF.

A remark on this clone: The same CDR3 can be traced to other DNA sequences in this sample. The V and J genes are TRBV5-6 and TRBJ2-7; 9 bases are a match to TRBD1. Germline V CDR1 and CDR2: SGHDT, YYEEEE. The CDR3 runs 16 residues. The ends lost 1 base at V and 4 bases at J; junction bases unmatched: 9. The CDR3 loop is CASSLFFGDRAYEQYF. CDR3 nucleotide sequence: TGTGCCAGCAGCTTGTTTTTCGGGGACAGGGCGTACGAGCAGTACTTC.

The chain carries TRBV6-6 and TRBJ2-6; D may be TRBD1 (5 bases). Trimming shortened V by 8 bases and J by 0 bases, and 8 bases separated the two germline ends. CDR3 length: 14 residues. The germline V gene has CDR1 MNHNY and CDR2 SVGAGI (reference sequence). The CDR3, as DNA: TGTGCCAGCGACAGAAGCTCTGGGGCCAACGTCCTGACTTTC. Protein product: CASDRSSGANVLTF.

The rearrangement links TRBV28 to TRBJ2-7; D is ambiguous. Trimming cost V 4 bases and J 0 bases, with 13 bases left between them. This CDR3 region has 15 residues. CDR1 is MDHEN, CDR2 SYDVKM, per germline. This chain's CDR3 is CASSSSVGSSYEQYF. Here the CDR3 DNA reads TGTGCCAGCAGTTCGAGCGTAGGAAGCTCCTACGAGCAGTACTTC.

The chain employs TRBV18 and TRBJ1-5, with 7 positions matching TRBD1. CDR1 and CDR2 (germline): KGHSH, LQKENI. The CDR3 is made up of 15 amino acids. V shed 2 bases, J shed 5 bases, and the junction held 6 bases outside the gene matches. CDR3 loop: CASSPRVRGDQPQHF. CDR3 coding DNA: TGTGCCAGCTCACCAAGGGTCAGGGGGGATCAGCCCCAGCATTTT. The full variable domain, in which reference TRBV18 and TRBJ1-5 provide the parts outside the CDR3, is NAGVMQNPRHLVRRRGQEARLRCSPMKGHSHVYWYRQLPEEGLKFMVYLQKENIIDESGMPKERFSAEFPKEGPSILRIQQVVRGDSAAYFCASSPRVRGDQPQHFGDGTRLSIL.

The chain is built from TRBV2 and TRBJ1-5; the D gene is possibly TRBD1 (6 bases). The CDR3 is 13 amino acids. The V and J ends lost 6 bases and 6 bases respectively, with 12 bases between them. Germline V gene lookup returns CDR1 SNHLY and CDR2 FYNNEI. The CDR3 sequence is CASREQGPQPQHF. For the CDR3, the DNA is TGTGCCAGCAGGGAGCAGGGGCCTCAGCCCCAGCATTTT.

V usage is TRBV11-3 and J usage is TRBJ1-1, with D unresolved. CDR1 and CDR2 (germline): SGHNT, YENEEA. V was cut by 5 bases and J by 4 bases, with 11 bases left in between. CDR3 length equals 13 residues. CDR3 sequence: CASSLTRGTEAFF. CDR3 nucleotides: TGTGCCAGCAGCCTAACTCGGGGCACTGAAGCTTTCTTT.

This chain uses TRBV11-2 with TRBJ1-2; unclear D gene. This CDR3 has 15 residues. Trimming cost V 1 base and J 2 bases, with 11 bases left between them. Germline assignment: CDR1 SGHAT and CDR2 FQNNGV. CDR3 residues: CASSLVTARNYGYTF. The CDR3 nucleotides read TGTGCCAGCAGCTTAGTAACAGCCCGGAACTATGGCTACACCTTC.

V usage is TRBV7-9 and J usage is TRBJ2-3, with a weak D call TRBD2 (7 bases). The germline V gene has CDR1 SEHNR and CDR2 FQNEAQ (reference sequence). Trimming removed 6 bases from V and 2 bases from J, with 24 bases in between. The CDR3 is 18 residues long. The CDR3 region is CASSYPHWGGPSTDTQYF. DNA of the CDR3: TGTGCCAGCAGTTACCCCCACTGGGGGGGGCCTTCCACAGATACGCAGTATTTT.

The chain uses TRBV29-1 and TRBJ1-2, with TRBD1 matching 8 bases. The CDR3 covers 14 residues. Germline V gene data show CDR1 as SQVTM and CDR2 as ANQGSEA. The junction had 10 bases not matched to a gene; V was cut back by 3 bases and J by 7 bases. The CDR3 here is CSVEGNRGGRGYTF. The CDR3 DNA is TGCAGCGTTGAGGGAAACAGGGGGGGTCGTGGCTACACCTTC. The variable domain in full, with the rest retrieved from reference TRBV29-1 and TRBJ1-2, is SAVISQKPSRDICQRGTSLTIQCQVDSQVTMMFWYRQQPGQSLTLIATANQGSEATYESGFVIDKFPISRPNLTFSTLTVSNMSPEDSSIYLCSVEGNRGGRGYTFGSGTRLTVV.

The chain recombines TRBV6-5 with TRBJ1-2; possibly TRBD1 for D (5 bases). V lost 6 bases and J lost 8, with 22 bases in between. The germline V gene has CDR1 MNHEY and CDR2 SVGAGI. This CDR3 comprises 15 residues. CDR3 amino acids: CASRLRGIFIRGYTF. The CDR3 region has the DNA TGTGCCAGCAGATTACGGGGGATTTTCATAAGGGGCTACACCTTC.

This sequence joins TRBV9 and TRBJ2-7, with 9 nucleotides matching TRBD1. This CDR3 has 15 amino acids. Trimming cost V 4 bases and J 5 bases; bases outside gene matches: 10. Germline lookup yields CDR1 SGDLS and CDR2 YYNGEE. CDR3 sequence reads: CASSRGTGYLDEQYF. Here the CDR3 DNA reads TGTGCCAGCAGCAGAGGGACAGGGTATTTAGACGAGCAGTACTTC.